Shown below are 31 T cell receptor beta chains from a single sample sequenced in a study of blood T cell repertoires in COVID-19. The table came from immunoSEQ multiplex PCR; TCRdb's copy has only in-frame clones and leaves some out. The sample lists under 50,000 clones, around four fifths occurring once. The sequenced sample was peripheral blood. Receptors were obtained from a man aged 40-49 years with acute or convalescent COVID-19.

V usage is TRBV19 and J usage is TRBJ1-1, with TRBD1 as a possible D gene (6 bases). The length of the CDR3 is 15 residues. The germline V and J ends were trimmed by 7 bases and 0 bases, with 15 bases remaining between them. Germline CDR1 and CDR2: LNHDA and SQIVND (reference sequence). The CDR3 region has the DNA TGTGCCAGTAATAAATCGGGACAACTGAACACTGAAGCTTTCTTT. This sequence encodes CASNKSGQLNTEAFF. The whole variable domain, remainder taken from reference TRBV19 and TRBJ1-1, is DGGITQSPKYLFRKEGQNVTLSCEQNLNHDAMYWYRQDPGQGLRLIYYSQIVNDFQKGDIAEGYSVSREKKESFPLTVTSAQKNPTAFYLCASNKSGQLNTEAFFGQGTRLTVV.

This clone was counted only a few times. The DNA for the CDR3 is TGCGCCAGCAGTGAGTCGACCCCGGACAGAGACTACGAGCAGTACTTC. It encodes CASSESTPDRDYEQYF. The V and J genes are TRBV10-2 and TRBJ2-7; TRBD1 is a possible D gene (6 bases). Trimming removed 0 bases at V and 3 bases at J, with 15 bases between. Per germline, CDR1 WSHSY and CDR2 SAAADI. The CDR3 extends over 16 amino acids.

The chain combines TRBV29-1 with TRBJ2-7, with a weak D call TRBD1 (6 bases). Germline CDR1 and CDR2: SQVTM and ANQGSEA. The CDR3 contains 12 residues. Between the trimmed V and J ends, which lost 5 bases and 3 bases, there was a span of 11 bases. The CDR3: CSVTGKLYEQYF. CDR3 DNA: TGCAGCGTTACAGGGAAGCTCTACGAGCAGTACTTC.

The genes are TRBV6-6 and TRBJ2-7; 14 bases are a match to TRBD2. Germline assignment: CDR1 MNHNY and CDR2 SVGAGI (reference sequence). The V segment lost 2 bases and the J segment 6 bases; nucleotides outside the gene matches: 0. The CDR3 contains 14 residues. CDR3 sequence (DNA): TGTGCCAGCAGTTACGGGACTAGCGGGGGCGAGCAGTACTTC. Protein product: CASSYGTSGGEQYF.

The chain couples TRBV28 to TRBJ2-7; the match to TRBD2 covers 7 bases. Germline assignment: CDR1 MDHEN and CDR2 SYDVKM. V lost 6 bases and J lost 1; bases outside the gene matches: 9. The CDR3 length is 15 residues. The CDR3 nucleotides read TGTGCCAGCAGGGGAGGGGTATCGGGGTCCTACGAGCAGTACTTC. It is translated as CASRGGVSGSYEQYF.

V gene TRBV9 combines with J gene TRBJ2-5, with 8 bases fitting TRBD2. Germline V gives CDR1 SGDLS, CDR2 YYNGEE. This CDR3 comprises 15 residues. The ends lost 2 bases at V and 2 bases at J; junction bases unmatched: 5. CDR3: CASSVSGGRQETQYF. CDR3 in DNA: TGTGCCAGCAGCGTGAGCGGGGGAAGACAAGAGACCCAGTACTTC.

The chain uses TRBV7-2 and TRBJ1-1; D is uncertain. CDR3 size: 11 residues. The V and J ends lost 5 bases and 7 bases respectively, with 8 bases between them. Germline CDR1 is SGHTA and CDR2 is FQGNSA. The CDR3 bases are TGTGCCAGCAGCATTTTGAGTGAAGCTTTCTTT. It encodes CASSILSEAFF.

The chain is built from TRBV5-1 and TRBJ1-1; weak D call: TRBD1 (5 bases). The CDR3 totals 17 residues. The V gene lost 3 bases and the J gene lost 0 bases, with 18 bases spanning the gap. Germline V gene lookup returns CDR1 SGHRS and CDR2 YFSETQ. CDR3 DNA: TGCGCCAGCAGCTCCTCGGGGGGGAAAGTATTGAACACTGAAGCTTTCTTT. Encoded protein: CASSSSGGKVLNTEAFF.

V is TRBV6-5 and J is TRBJ2-3, with TRBD1 matching 7 bases. The V and J ends lost 0 bases and 4 bases, in that order; junction bases with no gene match: 4. Germline V CDR1 and CDR2: MNHEY, SVGAGI. The CDR3 is made up of 15 amino acids. Here the CDR3 DNA reads TGTGCCAGCAGTTACTCACAGGGGTGGGCAGATACGCAGTATTTT. This gives the protein CASSYSQGWADTQYF.

This clone was counted a single time. The rearrangement uses TRBV6-5 and TRBJ2-3, with 7 bases aligning to TRBD1. The germline gives CDR1 MNHEY, CDR2 SVGAGI. The CDR3 length is 12 residues. The V segment lost 2 bases and the J segment 9 bases; nucleotides outside the gene matches: 2. DNA of the CDR3: TGTGCCAGCAGTTACAGGGGGCAGACGCAGTATTTT. This translates into CASSYRGQTQYF.

The rearrangement links TRBV2 to TRBJ1-6; 8 nucleotides match TRBD1. CDR1 is SNHLY and CDR2 is FYNNEI in the germline V gene. The CDR3 has 14 amino acids. V was pared by 5 bases and J by 9 bases, with 6 bases of the junction left unmatched. DNA for the CDR3: TGTGCCAGCAGTTACGGACAGGGAATTTCACCCCTCCACTTT. Protein sequence: CASSYGQGISPLHF.

The chain employs TRBV5-4 and TRBJ1-2; D is possibly TRBD1 (5 bases). Germline CDR1 and CDR2: SGHNT and YYREEE (reference sequence). The CDR3 sequence is 17 residues long. V was trimmed by 3 bases and J by 3 bases, leaving 21 bases between them. The DNA for the CDR3 is TGTGCCAGCAGCTCGGGACCGAACGGAGGGAACGACTATGGCTACACCTTC. It is translated as CASSSGPNGGNDYGYTF.

J is TRBJ2-5 and V is TRBV9; TRBD2 agrees at 9 bases. V dropped 4 bases and J dropped 3; count of bases not matched to a gene: 10. Germline CDR1 and CDR2: SGDLS and YYNGEE. The CDR3 is 16 amino acids. Here the CDR3 reads CASSLQAGGSEETQYF. Written as DNA, the CDR3 is TGTGCCAGCAGCCTTCAAGCGGGGGGATCGGAAGAGACCCAGTACTTC.

The chain recombines TRBV2 with TRBJ1-1; TRBD1 matches 7 bases. The ends lost 7 bases at V and 2 bases at J; junction bases unmatched: 4. There are 13 residues in the CDR3. The germline CDR1 and CDR2 sequences are SNHLY and FYNNEI. The CDR3 region is CASTRQGNTEAFF. The CDR3 DNA is TGTGCCAGCACGCGACAGGGTAACACTGAAGCTTTCTTT.

The CDR3 sequence is CASSLQLEASPLHF. CDR3 sequence (DNA): TGTGCCAGCAGTTTACAGCTTGAGGCTTCACCCCTCCACTTT. The chain couples TRBV27 to TRBJ1-6; D gene uncertain. CDR3 size: 14 residues. Trimming took 2 bases from V and 9 from J, leaving 11 bases between them. CDR1 is MNHEY, CDR2 SMNVEV, per germline (reference sequence).

The chain links TRBV10-1 to TRBJ1-2, with 7 bases identical to TRBD1. The CDR3 is made up of 17 amino acids. Trimming cost V 6 bases and J 4 bases; bases outside gene matches: 17. Germline V gene data show CDR1 as WNHNN and CDR2 as SYGVQD (reference sequence). The CDR3 loop is CASRGVIDRDPFYGYTF. The CDR3 DNA reads as TGCGCCAGCAGGGGGGTCATCGACAGGGATCCCTTCTATGGCTACACCTTC.

The chain uses TRBV6-1 and TRBJ1-2; D is uncertain. Germline V gene lookup returns CDR1 MNHNS and CDR2 SASEGT. The CDR3 contains 14 residues. Deletions cut 0 bases from V and 8 bases from J, with 13 bases between. CDR3: CASSEALEGAGYTF. Written as DNA, the CDR3 is TGTGCCAGCAGTGAAGCTTTGGAGGGAGCGGGCTACACCTTC.

The chain has TRBV5-1 and TRBJ1-1, with 7 bases matching TRBD1. CDR3 length: 16 amino acids. V gave up 3 bases and J gave up 1 base; unmatched junction bases: 9. From germline, CDR1 is SGHRS and CDR2 YFSETQ. CDR3 in DNA: TGCGCCAGCAGCTCGAACGCCGGGACAGCGAACACTGAAGCTTTCTTT. Its translation: CASSSNAGTANTEAFF.

The chain couples TRBV18 to TRBJ1-3; D uncertain. The germline V gene encodes CDR1 KGHSH and CDR2 LQKENI. There are 16 residues in the CDR3. The germline V and J ends were trimmed by 6 bases and 4 bases, with 19 bases remaining between them. CDR3 amino acids: CASSFLSSPEGNTIYF. The CDR3 bases are TGTGCCAGCTCTTTCCTCTCCTCTCCTGAGGGAAACACCATATATTTT.

The sample holds one count of this clone. This rearrangement joins TRBV27 to TRBJ2-7; 7 bases line up with TRBD2. The CDR3 covers 14 residues. V lost 6 bases to trimming and J lost 0 bases; unmatched junction nucleotides: 5. Germline lookup yields CDR1 MNHEY and CDR2 SMNVEV (reference sequence). For the CDR3, the DNA is TGTGCCAGCAGGAGATCGGGGGGCTCCTACGAGCAGTACTTC. It is translated as CASRRSGGSYEQYF.

J is TRBJ1-4 and V is TRBV7-9, with D hard to call. V was trimmed by 3 bases and J by 6 bases, leaving 5 bases between them. The CDR3 consists of 12 residues. Germline V gene lookup returns CDR1 SEHNR and CDR2 FQNEAQ (reference sequence). CDR3 loop: CASSFPYEKLFF. DNA for the CDR3: TGTGCCAGCAGCTTCCCCTATGAAAAACTGTTTTTT.

The chain employs TRBV6-5 and TRBJ2-7, with D possibly matching TRBD2 (5 bases). V was cut by 2 bases and J by 2 bases, with 13 bases left in between. From germline, CDR1 is MNHEY and CDR2 SVGAGI. The CDR3 is made up of 15 amino acids. DNA for the CDR3: TGTGCCAGCAGTTACATAAGCGGAAGAACCTACGAGCAGTACTTC. This codes for CASSYISGRTYEQYF.

The chain combines TRBV9 with TRBJ2-1, with 9 bases aligning to TRBD2. The CDR3 loop spans 15 amino acids. Germline CDR1 and CDR2: SGDLS and YYNGEE. Germline trimming cut 3 bases from V and 2 bases from J; bases unmatched to any gene: 3. This chain's CDR3 is CASSGLAVPYNEQFF. The CDR3 nucleotides read TGTGCCAGCAGCGGACTAGCGGTCCCCTACAATGAGCAGTTCTTC.

The gene calls are TRBV29-1 and TRBJ1-1; no clear D gene. V was clipped by 5 bases and J by 2 bases, with 9 bases between them. The CDR3 covers 12 residues. Germline CDR1 SQVTM, CDR2 ANQGSEA. The CDR3, as DNA: TGCAGCGTTAAGAGAAGTAACACTGAAGCTTTCTTT. Its protein product is CSVKRSNTEAFF. Full variable domain (outside the CDR3, taken from reference TRBV29-1 and TRBJ1-1): SAVISQKPSRDICQRGTSLTIQCQVDSQVTMMFWYRQQPGQSLTLIATANQGSEATYESGFVIDKFPISRPNLTFSTLTVSNMSPEDSSIYLCSVKRSNTEAFFGQGTRLTVV.

The V and J genes are TRBV6-2 or TRBV6-3 and TRBJ2-3; D gene ambiguous. Per the germline V gene, CDR1 is MNHEY and CDR2 is SVGEGT. Trimming took 2 bases from V and 0 from J, leaving 9 bases between them. CDR3 length: 15 amino acids. In nucleotides, the CDR3 is TGTGCCAGCAGTTACGGTGTCTATAGCACAGATACGCAGTATTTT. Translated, it gives CASSYGVYSTDTQYF.

The chain is built from TRBV11-3 and TRBJ1-1; D not resolved. Germline loops: CDR1 SGHNT, CDR2 YENEEA. Trimming shortened V by 4 bases and J by 0 bases, and 21 bases separated the two germline ends. The CDR3 has 18 residues. The CDR3 spells CASSYARSPSTMNTEAFF. CDR3 nucleotide sequence: TGTGCCAGCAGCTATGCGAGGTCCCCTTCCACCATGAACACTGAAGCTTTCTTT.

The chain carries TRBV28 and TRBJ1-1, with D unclear. Germline CDR1 is MDHEN and CDR2 is SYDVKM. The CDR3 is 13 amino acids. V shed 4 bases and J shed 6 bases, with 12 bases lying between them. CDR3 nucleotide sequence: TGTGCCAGCAGTTATATTAAGGAGGCTGAAGCTTTCTTT. This translates into CASSYIKEAEAFF.

Only one count was recorded for this clone. The chain carries TRBV4-1 and TRBJ2-5; 7 bases align to TRBD2. With 3 bases clipped from V and 2 bases from J, the junction kept 6 bases outside the gene matches. This CDR3 is built from 15 residues. Germline V gene lookup returns CDR1 MGHRA and CDR2 YSYEKL. The CDR3 DNA sequence: TGCGCCAGCAGCCAGGACGGGACTACACAAGAGACCCAGTACTTC. Translating gives CASSQDGTTQETQYF.

The genes are TRBV5-6 and TRBJ2-4, with D perhaps TRBD2 (6 bases). Germline loops: CDR1 SGHDT, CDR2 YYEEEE. The V end was cut by 4 bases, the J end by 1 base, with 18 bases between. The length of the CDR3 is 17 residues. In DNA, the CDR3 is TGTGCCAGCAGCGGACTATTGGGGGATGAGGCCAAAAACATTCAGTACTTC. This encodes CASSGLLGDEAKNIQYF.

The chain combines TRBV18 with TRBJ2-5, with D unresolved. CDR3 length: 16 residues. Germline V CDR1 and CDR2: KGHSH, LQKENI. V gave up 2 bases and J gave up 0 bases, with 13 bases separating them. Written as DNA, the CDR3 is TGTGCCAGCTCACCAAGAACTACTGGGTACCAAGAGACCCAGTACTTC. This gives the protein CASSPRTTGYQETQYF.

The chain recombines TRBV24-1 with TRBJ1-2; 7 bases are a match to TRBD1. The J segment lost 8 bases and the V segment lost 10 bases, leaving 6 bases of the junction unmatched. The CDR3 has 11 residues. Germline lookup yields CDR1 KGHDR and CDR2 SFDVKD. CDR3 residues: CATSGQDGYTF. DNA for the CDR3: TGTGCCACATCCGGACAGGACGGCTACACCTTC.